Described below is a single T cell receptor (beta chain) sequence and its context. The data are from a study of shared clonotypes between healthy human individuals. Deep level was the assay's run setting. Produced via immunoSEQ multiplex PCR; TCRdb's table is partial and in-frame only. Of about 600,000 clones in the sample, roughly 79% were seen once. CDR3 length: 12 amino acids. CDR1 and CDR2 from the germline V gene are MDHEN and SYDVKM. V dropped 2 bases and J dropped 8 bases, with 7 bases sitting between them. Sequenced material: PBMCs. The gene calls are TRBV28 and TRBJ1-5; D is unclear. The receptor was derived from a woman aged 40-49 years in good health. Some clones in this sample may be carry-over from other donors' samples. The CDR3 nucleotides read TGTGCCAGCAGTTTAGGGTATGAGCCCCAGCATTTT. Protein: CASSLGYEPQHF.